These T cell receptor beta chains were read from a single sample in a study of vaccination and CD4 T cells after COVID-19. TCRdb itself ran the PCR reads through MiXCR, one entry per CDR3 protein. The data hold approximately 12,000 distinct CDR3 sequences, with 30% observed a single time. Antigens of these TCRs are unknown. Sequenced: cultured CD4+ T cells from blood. The receptor set was obtained from a human donor with COVID-19. CDR3s leave out the opening cysteine and the closing phenylalanine or tryptophan. Each record gives: V gene, CDR3 length, J gene, clone size, CDR3 protein. Where a row states a size, it is once, few, many or the class of an expanded clone; other rows omit it.

TRBV12-3/TRBV12-4,13,TRBJ1-4,.,ASSPLGVGSEKLF
TRBV6-1,7,TRBJ2-7,few,ASSYEQY
TRBV7-2,13,TRBJ2-7,few,ASSLGGSVVYEQY
TRBV5-1,14,TRBJ1-3,.,ASSRLGGTSGNTIY
TRBV5-8,11,TRBJ2-5,.,ASRGGAIETQY
TRBV6-1,9,TRBJ1-6,.,ASSVSSPLH
TRBV12-5,10,TRBJ1-1,.,ASGLLGTEAF
TRBV7-9,13,TRBJ2-5,few,ASRLTGTGEETQY
TRBV2,14,TRBJ2-7,.,ASSVNRAESLRGQY
TRBV20-1,14,TRBJ2-4,few,SARDDGGATKNIQY
TRBV7-2,12,TRBJ2-3,.,ASSLDQGIDTQY
TRBV7-8,14,TRBJ2-2,.,ASSRQGDWDTGELF
TRBV5-4,13,TRBJ1-1,large,ASRDGDRDNTEAF
TRBV5-1,12,TRBJ1-2,few,ASSSLQGGYGYT
TRBV7-8,13,TRBJ2-2,.,ASSLGQTNTGELF
TRBV6-4,14,TRBJ1-6,.,ASSEHGQGNNSPLH
TRBV7-2,15,TRBJ2-7,few,ASSFAPLNRPTYEQY
TRBV7-2,13,TRBJ1-3,.,ASSLDRTSGNTIY
TRBV9,12,TRBJ1-1,.,ASSVGGSMTEAF
TRBV5-1,13,TRBJ2-5,.,ASSPLAGGPETQY
TRBV28,13,TRBJ2-3,.,ASRKTVGGTDTQY
TRBV21-1,13,TRBJ1-6,few,ASSTYRGPNSPLH
TRBV5-6,13,TRBJ1-5,few,ASSWGQYSNQPQH
TRBV25-1,13,TRBJ1-6,.,AIFRGTHDNSPLH
TRBV6-4,12,TRBJ1-5,.,ASSEGPGAQPQH
TRBV28,15,TRBJ1-3,.,ASSTTLGQSSGNTIY
TRBV7-9,12,TRBJ2-7,medium-sized,ASSPGFLRHEQY
TRBV27,12,TRBJ1-1,few,ASSSKRGNTEAF
TRBV7-2,11,TRBJ1-2,few,ASSDWTGSGYT
TRBV6-1,12,TRBJ2-7,few,ASKQGAGSYEQY
TRBV27,10,TRBJ2-3,few,ASSQRADTQY
TRBV27,13,TRBJ1-2,.,ASSYFRQGGYGYT
TRBV2,11,TRBJ2-7,few,ASSNRIPYEQY
TRBV27,13,TRBJ1-3,few,ASSSTGFSGNTIY
TRBV29-1,9,TRBJ1-4,.,SVEDYEKLF
TRBV6-4,13,TRBJ1-5,medium-sized,ASSEGGVSNQPQH
TRBV7-9,11,TRBJ1-2,few,ASSHPPTVGYT
TRBV6-5,12,TRBJ1-1,.,ASSYGGLNTEAF
TRBV14,13,TRBJ1-1,few,ASSPAGQDFTEAF
TRBV11-2,12,TRBJ2-7,few,ASSLVGSSYEQY
TRBV4-1,10,TRBJ1-2,.,ASSSGYYGYT
TRBV19,12,TRBJ2-2,few,ASSGSANTGELF
TRBV7-6,16,TRBJ1-3,.,ASSSDGAGTSSGNAIY
TRBV2,10,TRBJ2-7,.,ASTRGGYEQY
TRBV2,11,TRBJ1-5,.,ASSEEAAQPQH
TRBV25-1,12,TRBJ2-2,.,ASSLTGYVGELF
TRBV10-1,16,TRBJ2-1,few,ASSEGANRFSSYNEQF
TRBV5-4,14,TRBJ2-2,.,ASSYPRAGGAGELF
TRBV27,12,TRBJ1-1,few,ASSPPVGATEAF
TRBV20-1,9,TRBJ1-1,.,SASFELEAF
TRBV20-1,10,TRBJ2-1,.,SASTGKNEQF
TRBV2,12,TRBJ1-2,few,ASRGTGTAYGYT
TRBV11-2,14,TRBJ1-1,.,ASSSPTFSLNTEAF
TRBV18,13,TRBJ1-5,.,ASSPGQGHNQPQH
TRBV5-6,13,TRBJ2-7,.,ASSLALYEGIEQY
TRBV20-1,13,TRBJ2-3,few,SAPTLAGLTDTQY
TRBV20-1,10,TRBJ2-3,.,SALSTADTQY
TRBV6-1,11,TRBJ1-5,few,ASRSTGDQPQH
TRBV10-1,10,TRBJ2-3,.,ASIQTSDTQY
TRBV5-4,13,TRBJ2-5,.,ASSLVSSGAETQY